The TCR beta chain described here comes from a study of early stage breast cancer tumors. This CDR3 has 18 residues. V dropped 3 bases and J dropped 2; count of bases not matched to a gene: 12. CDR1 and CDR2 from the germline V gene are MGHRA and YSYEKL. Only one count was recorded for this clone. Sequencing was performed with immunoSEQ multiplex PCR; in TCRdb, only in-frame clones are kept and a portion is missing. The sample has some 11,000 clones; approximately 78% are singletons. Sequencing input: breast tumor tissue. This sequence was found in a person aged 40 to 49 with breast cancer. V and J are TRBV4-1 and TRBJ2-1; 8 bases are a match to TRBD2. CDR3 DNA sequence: TGCGCCAGCAGCCACCGGGCGGGAGGCCGGGAGGCCTACAATGAGCAGTTCTTC. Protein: CASSHRAGGREAYNEQFF.